These 31 T cell receptor beta chains were sequenced from one sample in a study of blood T cell repertoires in COVID-19. TCRdb's copy holds only in-frame clones and misses some; the assay was immunoSEQ multiplex PCR. The data contain about 160,000 clones, 85% to 95% of them singletons. The source material was peripheral blood. The receptors were gathered from a woman aged 55-69 years with COVID-19, enrolled during active disease.

The chain combines TRBV27 with TRBJ1-4, with TRBD1 as a possible D gene (5 bases). With 8 bases removed from V and 0 bases from J, the gap between germline ends came to 19 bases. There are 17 residues in the CDR3. Germline V gene lookup returns CDR1 MNHEY and CDR2 SMNVEV (reference sequence). Here the CDR3 DNA reads TGTGCCAGCCGACGTGGACGGGACTTTGCAACTAATGAAAAACTGTTTTTT. Its protein product is CASRRGRDFATNEKLFF.

This rearrangement joins TRBV18 to TRBJ2-2; the D gene is possibly TRBD1 (6 bases). This CDR3 has 16 residues. V lost 3 bases and J 0 bases, leaving 11 bases between the germline ends. Per the germline V gene, CDR1 is KGHSH and CDR2 is LQKENI. CDR3: CASSPRTATNTGELFF. The CDR3 coding sequence is TGTGCCAGCTCACCTCGGACAGCGACGAACACCGGGGAGCTGTTTTTT. Looking up the rest from reference TRBV18 and TRBJ2-2 gives the full variable domain: NAGVMQNPRHLVRRRGQEARLRCSPMKGHSHVYWYRQLPEEGLKFMVYLQKENIIDESGMPKERFSAEFPKEGPSILRIQQVVRGDSAAYFCASSPRTATNTGELFFGEGSRLTVL.

The genes are TRBV5-5 and TRBJ1-2; D unresolved. Germline V gene data show CDR1 as SGHKS and CDR2 as YYEKEE (reference sequence). V lost 0 bases to trimming and J lost 1 base, with 16 bases between them. This CDR3 is 17 amino acids long. Here the CDR3 reads CASSLAQAHRLNYGYTF. The CDR3 DNA is TGTGCCAGCAGCTTGGCCCAGGCCCACCGTCTTAACTATGGCTACACCTTC.

This rearrangement joins TRBV6-5 to TRBJ2-3; D is possibly TRBD1 (5 bases). This CDR3 has 15 residues. The germline V gene has CDR1 MNHEY and CDR2 SVGAGI. V shed 0 bases and J shed 0 bases, with 7 bases lying between them. CDR3 in DNA: TGTGCCAGCAGTTACTCAGGGGTGAGCACAGATACGCAGTATTTT. This sequence encodes CASSYSGVSTDTQYF.

The chain carries TRBV30 and TRBJ2-1; no firm D call. This CDR3 has 14 amino acids. V lost 3 bases, J lost 2 bases, and 11 bases lay in between. The germline V gene has CDR1 GTSNPN and CDR2 SVGIG (reference sequence). This chain's CDR3 is CAWRPRGTYNEQFF. The CDR3 nucleotides are TGTGCCTGGAGGCCCCGAGGAACCTACAATGAGCAGTTCTTC.

The rearrangement joins TRBV5-1 to TRBJ2-1; D unresolved. Germline V gives CDR1 SGHRS, CDR2 YFSETQ. With 4 bases removed from V and 5 bases from J, the gap between germline ends came to 10 bases. The CDR3 is 13 residues long. For the CDR3, the DNA is TGCGCCAGCAGCGTGGATCCGGACAATGAGCAGTTCTTC. It is translated as CASSVDPDNEQFF. The whole variable domain, remainder taken from reference TRBV5-1 and TRBJ2-1, is KAGVTQTPRYLIKTRGQQVTLSCSPISGHRSVSWYQQTPGQGLQFLFEYFSETQRNKGNFPGRFSGRQFSNSRSEMNVSTLELGDSALYLCASSVDPDNEQFFGPGTRLTVL.

This sequence joins TRBV7-3 and TRBJ2-1; TRBD1 agrees at 9 bases. V shed 1 base, J shed 0 bases, and the junction held 16 bases outside the gene matches. This CDR3 region has 21 residues. Germline-derived CDR1 and CDR2 are SGHTA and FQGTGA. The CDR3 loop reads CASSLIPGQGRAGGSYNEQFF. Here the CDR3 DNA reads TGTGCCAGCAGCTTAATACCGGGACAGGGAAGAGCTGGGGGCTCCTACAATGAGCAGTTCTTC.

This sequence joins TRBV6-1 and TRBJ2-3; no clear D. Germline V gives CDR1 MNHNS, CDR2 SASEGT. There are 13 residues in the CDR3. With 2 bases removed from V and 5 bases from J, the gap between germline ends came to 8 bases. This CDR3 is CASSEYLRDTQYF. CDR3 nucleotide sequence: TGTGCCAGCAGTGAATACCTGAGAGATACGCAGTATTTT.

The CDR3 reads CASSLWVGGNTEAFF. The CDR3, as DNA: TGTGCCAGCAGTTTATGGGTGGGAGGGAACACTGAAGCTTTCTTT. The V and J genes are TRBV27 and TRBJ1-1; D is ambiguous. The germline V and J ends were trimmed by 1 base and 1 base, with 10 bases remaining between them. The CDR3 extends over 15 amino acids. Germline-derived CDR1 and CDR2 are MNHEY and SMNVEV (reference sequence).

The chain combines TRBV4-1 with TRBJ1-1, with 9 positions matching TRBD1. Germline lookup yields CDR1 MGHRA and CDR2 YSYEKL. V shed 4 bases, J shed 0 bases, and the junction held 3 bases outside the gene matches. This CDR3 has 15 amino acids. The CDR3: CASSPGTGLNTEAFF. Written as DNA, the CDR3 is TGCGCCAGCAGCCCGGGGACAGGGTTGAACACTGAAGCTTTCTTT.

CDR3 DNA sequence: TGTGCCAGCTCCCCAGGACAGGACTTCTATGGCTACACCTTC. Amino acids: CASSPGQDFYGYTF. The chain has TRBV18 and TRBJ1-2; 7 bases are shared with TRBD1. The length of the CDR3 is 14 residues. Germline lookup yields CDR1 KGHSH and CDR2 LQKENI. V gave up 6 bases and J gave up 4 bases; unmatched junction bases: 8.

The rearrangement joins TRBV4-1 to TRBJ1-5, with 7 bases fitting TRBD1. After removal of 4 bases from V and 3 bases from J, the junction contained 3 bases not matched to a gene. The CDR3 has 14 residues. The germline V gene encodes CDR1 MGHRA and CDR2 YSYEKL. This CDR3 reads CASSRQGVNQPQHF. The DNA of the CDR3 is TGCGCCAGCAGCCGACAGGGCGTCAATCAGCCCCAGCATTTT.

This clone was recorded only once. This chain joins TRBV9 and TRBJ2-7; tentative D call: TRBD1 (6 bases). This CDR3 has 15 amino acids. Germline V lookup: CDR1 SGDLS, CDR2 YYNGEE. V was pared by 0 bases and J by 3 bases, with 13 bases between. The CDR3 coding sequence is TGTGCCAGCAGCGTAGGGGCCGGGACAATCTACGAGCAGTACTTC. This translates into CASSVGAGTIYEQYF.

The rearrangement links TRBV4-1 to TRBJ1-5; D may be TRBD1 (6 bases). The length of the CDR3 is 15 residues. The germline V gene has CDR1 MGHRA and CDR2 YSYEKL. V was trimmed by 2 bases and J by 3 bases, leaving 11 bases between them. CDR3 in amino acids: CASSQTGTLNQPQHF. The CDR3 DNA follows: TGCGCCAGCAGCCAAACCGGGACACTCAATCAGCCCCAGCATTTT.

The rearrangement uses TRBV9 and TRBJ1-2, with TRBD1 matching 9 bases. The CDR3 has 14 residues. Germline loops: CDR1 SGDLS, CDR2 YYNGEE. Trimming removed 4 bases from V and 3 bases from J; junction bases left unmatched: 4. CDR3 protein: CASSPRQGDYGYTF. CDR3 DNA: TGTGCCAGCAGCCCTAGACAGGGGGACTATGGCTACACCTTC. The full variable domain, with the rest looked up from reference TRBV9 and TRBJ1-2, is DSGVTQTPKHLITATGQRVTLRCSPRSGDLSVYWYQQSLDQGLQFLIQYYNGEERAKGNILERFSAQQFPDLHSELNLSSLELGDSALYFCASSPRQGDYGYTFGSGTRLTVV.

The chain is built from TRBV19 and TRBJ2-2; maybe TRBD2 (6 bases). Germline V gene data show CDR1 as LNHDA and CDR2 as SQIVND (reference sequence). This CDR3 is built from 17 residues. V lost 3 bases, J lost 2 bases, and 16 bases lay in between. CDR3: CASSIPLGDSNTGELFF. CDR3 nucleotide sequence: TGTGCCAGTAGTATCCCCCTTGGGGACTCAAACACCGGGGAGCTGTTTTTT.

The rearrangement joins TRBV6-6 to TRBJ1-2; no firm D call. CDR1 and CDR2 from the germline V gene are MNHNY and SVGAGI (reference sequence). The CDR3 extends over 14 amino acids. With 6 bases removed from V and 0 bases from J, the gap between germline ends came to 11 bases. CDR3 nucleotides: TGTGCCAGCAGGACTGCTAGAGCTAACTATGGCTACACCTTC. Its protein product is CASRTARANYGYTF.

The chain is built from TRBV6-1 and TRBJ2-3, with 9 bases that match TRBD2. The CDR3 is 16 amino acids. The ends lost 0 bases at V and 4 bases at J; junction bases unmatched: 5. Looked up from germline, CDR1 is MNHNS and CDR2 is SASEGT. CDR3 region: CASSEAAGGPSDTQYF. CDR3 coding DNA: TGTGCCAGCAGTGAAGCGGCGGGGGGGCCGTCAGATACGCAGTATTTT.

The gene calls are TRBV7-2 and TRBJ2-7; TRBD2 agrees at 7 bases. With 5 bases clipped from V and 6 bases from J, the junction kept 16 bases outside the gene matches. The germline gives CDR1 SGHTA, CDR2 FQGNSA. The CDR3 has 16 amino acids. The CDR3 loop is CASSTGGTAGLGEQYF. CDR3 DNA: TGTGCCAGCAGCACGGGGGGTACAGCGGGGCTGGGCGAGCAGTACTTC. The full variable domain, completed using reference TRBV7-2 and TRBJ2-7, is GAGVSQSPSNKVTEKGKDVELRCDPISGHTALYWYRQSLGQGLEFLIYFQGNSAPDKSGLPSDRFSAERTGGSVSTLTIQRTQQEDSAVYLCASSTGGTAGLGEQYFGPGTRLTVT.

The chain links TRBV7-7 to TRBJ1-1; maybe TRBD1 (5 bases). CDR1 and CDR2 (germline): SSHAT, FNYEAQ (reference sequence). This CDR3 region has 13 residues. Deletions cut 3 bases from V and 2 bases from J, with 7 bases between. CDR3 sequence (DNA): TGTGCCAGCAGCTTGACAGACAACACTGAAGCTTTCTTT. It specifies CASSLTDNTEAFF.

The chain is built from TRBV18 and TRBJ2-1; 9 nucleotides match TRBD2. The trim removed 2 bases at V and 9 bases at J, leaving 11 bases unmatched. The V gene's germline CDR1 is KGHSH and CDR2 LQKENI. The CDR3 extends over 16 amino acids. CDR3 nucleotide sequence: TGTGCCAGCTCACCAGCGCGGGGGGGTCCTTTCGGTGAGCAGTTCTTC. Translation gives CASSPARGGPFGEQFF.

The chain is built from TRBV7-9 and TRBJ2-3, with 7 positions matching TRBD2. J was trimmed by 2 bases and V by 0 bases; bases with no gene match: 5. From germline, CDR1 is SEHNR and CDR2 FQNEAQ (reference sequence). This CDR3 region has 16 residues. The CDR3 spells CASSLALADITDTQYF. The CDR3 DNA follows: TGTGCCAGCAGCTTAGCGCTAGCGGATATCACAGATACGCAGTATTTT.

This sequence joins TRBV5-1 and TRBJ2-1, with a tentative D call TRBD1 (5 bases). This CDR3 has 14 amino acids. Trimming stripped 0 bases from V and 8 bases from J, with 12 bases between. Germline assignment: CDR1 SGHRS and CDR2 YFSETQ. The CDR3 sequence is CASSLAQGGDEQFF. CDR3 nucleotides: TGCGCCAGCAGCTTGGCCCAGGGTGGGGATGAGCAGTTCTTC.

V gene TRBV2 combines with J gene TRBJ1-2; 9 positions agree with TRBD1. V shed 8 bases and J 2 bases; nucleotides not matched to a gene: 9. Looked up from germline, CDR1 is SNHLY and CDR2 is FYNNEI. This CDR3 region has 15 residues. CDR3 sequence (DNA): TGTGCCAGCGAGGGGGACAGGGCCGCAAACTATGGCTACACCTTC. Its protein product is CASEGDRAANYGYTF.

The J gene is TRBJ2-1, the V gene TRBV7-2; a weak D match, TRBD2 (7 bases). Germline assignment: CDR1 SGHTA and CDR2 FQGNSA. V was cut by 1 base and J by 0 bases, with 16 bases left in between. This CDR3 spans 18 amino acids. The CDR3: CASSLVGGAGASYNEQFF. The CDR3 coding sequence is TGTGCCAGCAGCTTAGTCGGAGGGGCGGGGGCCTCCTACAATGAGCAGTTCTTC.

The rearrangement links TRBV5-1 to TRBJ2-1; 7 bases match TRBD1. Trimming removed 0 bases from V and 5 bases from J; junction bases left unmatched: 5. The CDR3 length is 15 residues. Germline-derived CDR1 and CDR2 are SGHRS and YFSETQ. The CDR3 reads CASSLGGTENNEQFF. Written as DNA, the CDR3 is TGCGCCAGCAGCTTGGGGGGGACAGAGAACAATGAGCAGTTCTTC.

The chain recombines TRBV9 with TRBJ1-2; TRBD1 matches 10 bases. Germline values: CDR1 SGDLS, CDR2 YYNGEE. With V trimmed by 5 bases and J by 14 bases, 6 bases remained unmatched. The CDR3 runs 11 residues. The CDR3 bases are TGTGCCAGCAGTCCCGGACAGGGGGGGACCTTC. This codes for CASSPGQGGTF.

The chain recombines TRBV7-6 with TRBJ2-7; possible D gene TRBD2, 7 bases. The CDR3 has 16 residues. V dropped 5 bases and J dropped 6 bases, with 23 bases sitting between them. Per the germline V gene, CDR1 is SGHVS and CDR2 is FNYEAQ. CDR3 in amino acids: CASSLTAGALLSEQYF. For the CDR3, the DNA is TGTGCCAGCAGCCTAACCGCGGGGGCCCTGCTCTCCGAGCAGTACTTC.

This clone was observed a single time. The rearrangement uses TRBV27 and TRBJ2-7, with D possibly TRBD1 on 5 matching bases. Trimming removed 6 bases at V and 6 bases at J, with 18 bases between. The CDR3 totals 14 residues. Germline V CDR1 and CDR2: MNHEY, SMNVEV (reference sequence). The CDR3 is CASSTPGPLREQYF. As DNA, the CDR3 is TGTGCCAGCAGCACACCAGGGCCCCTCCGCGAGCAGTACTTC.

The chain employs TRBV29-1 and TRBJ1-1, with D possibly TRBD1 on 5 matching bases. This CDR3 has 13 amino acids. With 7 bases removed from V and 0 bases from J, the gap between germline ends came to 12 bases. CDR1 and CDR2 (germline): SQVTM, ANQGSEA. CDR3 protein: CSALGGMNTEAFF. CDR3 sequence (DNA): TGCAGCGCCCTGGGGGGGATGAACACTGAAGCTTTCTTT.

The chain has TRBV11-2 and TRBJ1-3, with 8 bases aligning to TRBD1. V shed 8 bases, J shed 8 bases, and the junction held 8 bases outside the gene matches. This CDR3 is built from 13 residues. In germline, CDR1 is SGHAT, CDR2 FQNNGV. The CDR3 loop reads CASRRGHADTIYF. The CDR3 region has the DNA TGTGCCAGCCGCAGGGGGCATGCGGACACCATATATTTT.